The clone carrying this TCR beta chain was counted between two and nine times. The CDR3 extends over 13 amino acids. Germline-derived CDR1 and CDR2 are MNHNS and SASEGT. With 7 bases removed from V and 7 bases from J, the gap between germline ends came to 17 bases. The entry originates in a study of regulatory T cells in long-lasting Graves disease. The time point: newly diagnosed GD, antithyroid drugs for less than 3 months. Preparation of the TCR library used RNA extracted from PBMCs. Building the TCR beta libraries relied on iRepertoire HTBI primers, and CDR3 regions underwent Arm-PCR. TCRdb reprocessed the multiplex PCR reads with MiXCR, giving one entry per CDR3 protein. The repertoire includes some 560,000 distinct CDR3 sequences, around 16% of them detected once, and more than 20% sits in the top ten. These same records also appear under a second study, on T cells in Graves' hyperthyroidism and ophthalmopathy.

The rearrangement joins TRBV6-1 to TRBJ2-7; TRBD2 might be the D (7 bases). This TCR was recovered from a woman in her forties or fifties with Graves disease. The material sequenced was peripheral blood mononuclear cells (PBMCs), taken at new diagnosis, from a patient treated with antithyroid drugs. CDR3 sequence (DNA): TGTGCCAGCAAGGAGGGGGGGCCCCGGGAGCAGTACTTC. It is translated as CASKEGGPREQYF.